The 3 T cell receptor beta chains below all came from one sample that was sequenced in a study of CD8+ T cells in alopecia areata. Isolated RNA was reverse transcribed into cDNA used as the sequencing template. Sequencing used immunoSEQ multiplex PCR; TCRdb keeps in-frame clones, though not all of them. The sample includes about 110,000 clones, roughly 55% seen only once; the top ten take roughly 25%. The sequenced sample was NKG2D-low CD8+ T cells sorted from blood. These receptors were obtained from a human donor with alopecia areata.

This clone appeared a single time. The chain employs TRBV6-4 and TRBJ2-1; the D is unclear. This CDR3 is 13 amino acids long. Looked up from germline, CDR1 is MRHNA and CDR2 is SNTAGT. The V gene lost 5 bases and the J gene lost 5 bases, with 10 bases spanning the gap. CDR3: CASSFDGNNEQFF. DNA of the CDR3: TGTGCCAGCAGTTTTGACGGAAACAATGAGCAGTTCTTC.

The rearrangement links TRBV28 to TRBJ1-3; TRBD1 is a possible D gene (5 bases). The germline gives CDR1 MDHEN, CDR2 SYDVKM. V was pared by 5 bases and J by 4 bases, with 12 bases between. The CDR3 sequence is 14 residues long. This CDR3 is CASSPYDRGNTIYF. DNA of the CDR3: TGTGCCAGCAGTCCCTACGACAGAGGAAACACCATATATTTT.

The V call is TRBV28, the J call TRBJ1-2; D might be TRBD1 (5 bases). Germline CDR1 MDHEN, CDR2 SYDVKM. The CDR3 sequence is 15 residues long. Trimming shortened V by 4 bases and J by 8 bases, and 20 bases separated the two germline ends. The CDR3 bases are TGTGCCAGCAGTTCCCTCTTGGGGGGACGAGAAGGCTACACCTTC. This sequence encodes CASSSLLGGREGYTF.